This T cell receptor beta chain was retrieved from a study of graft-versus-host responses after intestinal transplantation. Study-wide context: Among the recipients, transplants were multivisceral, liver-intestinal, or isolated intestinal.

General study findings and limits: The recipient marrow held GvH clones, and some of them showed up first in ileum or blood. Those patients showing graft-donor T cell macrochimerism displayed high graft-versus-host to host-versus-graft clonal ratios in allografts.

Clones were read by immunoSEQ multiplex PCR, and TCRdb kept only the in-frame ones, dropping some. Among fewer than 15,000 clones listed, almost 30% were seen once. Germline values: CDR1 KGHSH, CDR2 LQKENI. Trimming removed 1 base from V and 5 bases from J, with 12 bases in between. There are 14 residues in the CDR3. Sequencing was performed on alloreactive CD4+ T cells from a mixed lymphocyte reaction culture, taken before intestinal transplant. Subset defined: CFSE-low proliferating T cells sorted from roughly 6-day pre-transplant mixed lymphocyte reaction (GvH or HvG direction). The chain carries TRBV18 and TRBJ2-7; TRBD2 might be the D (5 bases). This receptor was obtained from a human patient who received an intestinal transplant. CDR3 DNA: TGTGCCAGCTCACCACTCAGTTGGGGAGACGAGCAGTACTTC. It yields the protein CASSPLSWGDEQYF.